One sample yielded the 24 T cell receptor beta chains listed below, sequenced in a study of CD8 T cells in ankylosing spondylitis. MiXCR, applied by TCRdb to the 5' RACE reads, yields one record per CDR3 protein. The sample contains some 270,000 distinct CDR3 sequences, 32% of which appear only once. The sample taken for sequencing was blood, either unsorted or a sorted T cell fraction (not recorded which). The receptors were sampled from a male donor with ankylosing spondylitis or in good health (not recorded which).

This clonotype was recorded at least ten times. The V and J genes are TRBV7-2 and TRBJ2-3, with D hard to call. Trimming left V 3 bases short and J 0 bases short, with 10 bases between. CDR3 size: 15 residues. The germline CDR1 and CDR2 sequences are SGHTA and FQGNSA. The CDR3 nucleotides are TGTGCCAGCAGCTTCAACTACCAAAGCACAGATACGCAGTATTTT. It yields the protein CASSFNYQSTDTQYF.

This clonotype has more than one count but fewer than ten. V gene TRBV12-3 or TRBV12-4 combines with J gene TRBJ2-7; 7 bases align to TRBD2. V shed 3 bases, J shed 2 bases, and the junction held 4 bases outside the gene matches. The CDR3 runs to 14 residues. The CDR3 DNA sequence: TGTGCCAGCAGTTTGGGGGGGTCCCCCTACGAGCAGTACTTC. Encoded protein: CASSLGGSPYEQYF.

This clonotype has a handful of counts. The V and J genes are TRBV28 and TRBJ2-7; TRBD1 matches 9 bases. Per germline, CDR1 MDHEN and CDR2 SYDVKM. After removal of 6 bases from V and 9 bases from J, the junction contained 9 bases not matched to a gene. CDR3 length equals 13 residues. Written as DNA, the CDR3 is TGTGCCAGCAGGGACAGGGGTAAGAGGGTGCAGTACTTC. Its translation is CASRDRGKRVQYF.

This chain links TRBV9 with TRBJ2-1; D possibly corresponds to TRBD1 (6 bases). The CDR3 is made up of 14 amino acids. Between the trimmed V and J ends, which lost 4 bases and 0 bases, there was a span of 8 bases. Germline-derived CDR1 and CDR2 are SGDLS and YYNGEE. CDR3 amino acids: CASSKQGSYNEQFF. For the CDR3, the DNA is TGTGCCAGCAGCAAACAGGGCTCCTACAATGAGCAGTTCTTC.

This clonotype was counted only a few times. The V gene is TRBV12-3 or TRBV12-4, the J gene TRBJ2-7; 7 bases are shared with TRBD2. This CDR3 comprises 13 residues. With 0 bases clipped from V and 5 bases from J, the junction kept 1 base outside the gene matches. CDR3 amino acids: CASSLAGGNEQYF. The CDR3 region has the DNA TGTGCCAGCAGTTTAGCGGGAGGGAACGAGCAGTACTTC.

CDR3 sequence: CASSLELQGHNSPLHF. Here the CDR3 DNA reads TGTGCCAGCAGCTTAGAGCTACAGGGCCATAATTCACCCCTCCACTTT. The gene calls are TRBV7-6 and TRBJ1-6; a weak D match, TRBD1 (6 bases). Trimming removed 1 base at V and 5 bases at J, with 12 bases between. This CDR3 is 16 amino acids long. Germline assignment: CDR1 SGHVS and CDR2 FNYEAQ.

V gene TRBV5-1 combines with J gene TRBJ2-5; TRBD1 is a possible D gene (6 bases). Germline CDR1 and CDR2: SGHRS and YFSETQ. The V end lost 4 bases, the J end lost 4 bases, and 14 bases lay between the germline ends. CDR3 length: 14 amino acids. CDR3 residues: CASSPWATGETQYF. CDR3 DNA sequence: TGCGCCAGCAGCCCGTGGGCGACAGGAGAGACCCAGTACTTC.

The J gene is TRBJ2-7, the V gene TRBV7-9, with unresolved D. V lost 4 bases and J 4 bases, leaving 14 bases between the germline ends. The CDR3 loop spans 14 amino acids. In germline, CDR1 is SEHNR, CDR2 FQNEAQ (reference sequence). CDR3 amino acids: CASSSRGIGYEQYF. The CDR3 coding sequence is TGTGCCAGCAGCTCCCGTGGGATTGGGTACGAGCAGTACTTC.

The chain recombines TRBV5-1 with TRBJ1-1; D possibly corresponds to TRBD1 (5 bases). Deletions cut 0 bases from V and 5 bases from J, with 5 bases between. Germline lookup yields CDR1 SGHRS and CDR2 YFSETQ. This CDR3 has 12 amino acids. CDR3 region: CASSLGQTEAFF. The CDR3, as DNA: TGCGCCAGCAGCTTGGGACAGACTGAAGCTTTCTTT.

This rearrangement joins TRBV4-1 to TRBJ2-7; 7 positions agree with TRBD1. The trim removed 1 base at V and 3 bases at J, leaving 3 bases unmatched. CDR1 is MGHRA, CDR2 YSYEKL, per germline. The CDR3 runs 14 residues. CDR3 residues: CASSQGTGFYEQYF. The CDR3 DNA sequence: TGCGCCAGCAGCCAAGGGACAGGTTTCTACGAGCAGTACTTC.

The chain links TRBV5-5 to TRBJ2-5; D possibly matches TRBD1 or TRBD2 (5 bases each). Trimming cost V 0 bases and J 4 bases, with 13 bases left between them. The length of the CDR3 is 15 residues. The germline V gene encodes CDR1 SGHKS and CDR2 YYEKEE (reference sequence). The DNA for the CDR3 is TGTGCCAGCAGCTTGGGGACAACTAGTTCAGAGACCCAGTACTTC. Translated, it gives CASSLGTTSSETQYF.

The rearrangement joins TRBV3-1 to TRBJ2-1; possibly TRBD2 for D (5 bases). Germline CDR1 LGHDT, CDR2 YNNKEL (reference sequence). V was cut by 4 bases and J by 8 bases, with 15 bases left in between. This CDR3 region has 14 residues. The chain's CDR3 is CASSPGVLRDEQFF. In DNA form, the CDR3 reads TGTGCCAGCAGCCCCGGGGTCCTAAGGGATGAGCAGTTCTTC.

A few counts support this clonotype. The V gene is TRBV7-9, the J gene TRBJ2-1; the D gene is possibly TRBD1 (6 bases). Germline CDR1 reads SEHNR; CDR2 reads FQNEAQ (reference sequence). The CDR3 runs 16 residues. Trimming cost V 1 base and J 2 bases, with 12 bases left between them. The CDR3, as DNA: TGTGCCAGCAGCTTAGTAGGGGGTTACCCCTACAATGAGCAGTTCTTC. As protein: CASSLVGGYPYNEQFF.

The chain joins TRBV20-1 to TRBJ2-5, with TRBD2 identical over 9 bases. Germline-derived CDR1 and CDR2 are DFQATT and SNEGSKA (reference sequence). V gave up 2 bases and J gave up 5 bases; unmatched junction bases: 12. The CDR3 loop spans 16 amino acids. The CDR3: CSARLMTSGRWETQYF. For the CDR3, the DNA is TGCAGTGCTAGACTCATGACTAGCGGCCGGTGGGAGACCCAGTACTTC.

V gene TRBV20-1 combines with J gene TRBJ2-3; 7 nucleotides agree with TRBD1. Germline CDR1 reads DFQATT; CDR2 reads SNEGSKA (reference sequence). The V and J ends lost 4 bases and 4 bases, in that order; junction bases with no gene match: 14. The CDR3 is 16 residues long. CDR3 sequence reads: CSAIPVTGEKADTQYF. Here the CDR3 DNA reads TGCAGTGCTATTCCGGTTACAGGGGAAAAAGCAGATACGCAGTATTTT.

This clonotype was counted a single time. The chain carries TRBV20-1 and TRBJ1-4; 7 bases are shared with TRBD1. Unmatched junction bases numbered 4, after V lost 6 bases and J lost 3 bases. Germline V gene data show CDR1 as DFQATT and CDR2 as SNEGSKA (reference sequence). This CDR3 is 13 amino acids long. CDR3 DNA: TGCAGTGCCACCACAGGGGCTAATGAAAAACTGTTTTTT. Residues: CSATTGANEKLFF.

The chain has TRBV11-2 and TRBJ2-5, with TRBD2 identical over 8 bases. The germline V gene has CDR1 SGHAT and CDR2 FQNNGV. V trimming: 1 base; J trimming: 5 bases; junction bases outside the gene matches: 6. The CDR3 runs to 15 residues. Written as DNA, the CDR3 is TGTGCCAGCAGCTTAGGGATAGCGGGGACTGAGACCCAGTACTTC. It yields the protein CASSLGIAGTETQYF. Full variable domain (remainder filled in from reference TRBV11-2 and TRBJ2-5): EAGVAQSPRYKIIEKRQSVAFWCNPISGHATLYWYQQILGQGPKLLIQFQNNGVVDDSQLPKDRFSAERLKGVDSTLKIQPAKLEDSAVYLCASSLGIAGTETQYFGPGTRLLVL.

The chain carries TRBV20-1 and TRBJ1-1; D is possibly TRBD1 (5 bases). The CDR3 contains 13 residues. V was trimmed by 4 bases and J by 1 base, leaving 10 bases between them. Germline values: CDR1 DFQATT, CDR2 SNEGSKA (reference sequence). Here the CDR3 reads CSAKAGRNTEAFF. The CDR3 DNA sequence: TGCAGTGCTAAGGCAGGGAGGAACACTGAAGCTTTCTTT.

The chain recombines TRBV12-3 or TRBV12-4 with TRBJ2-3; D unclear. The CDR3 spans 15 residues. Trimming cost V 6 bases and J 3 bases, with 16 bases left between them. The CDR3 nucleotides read TGTGCCAGCAGCGGTGGGTTTTTCCGGACAGATACGCAGTATTTT. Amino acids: CASSGGFFRTDTQYF.

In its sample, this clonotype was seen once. DNA for the CDR3: TGTGCCAGCAGTTTATTCGGGACAGGGTTAATATGGCAAAACATTCAGTACTTC. The encoded protein is CASSLFGTGLIWQNIQYF. The chain employs TRBV12-3 or TRBV12-4 and TRBJ2-4, with 9 positions matching TRBD1. The CDR3 is 18 amino acids. Trimming cost V 2 bases and J 5 bases; bases outside gene matches: 13.

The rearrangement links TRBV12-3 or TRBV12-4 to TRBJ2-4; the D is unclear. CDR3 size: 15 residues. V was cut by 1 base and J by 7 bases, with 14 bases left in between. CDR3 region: CASSLELGNSNIQYF. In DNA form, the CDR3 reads TGTGCCAGCAGTTTAGAATTGGGTAATAGCAACATTCAGTACTTC.

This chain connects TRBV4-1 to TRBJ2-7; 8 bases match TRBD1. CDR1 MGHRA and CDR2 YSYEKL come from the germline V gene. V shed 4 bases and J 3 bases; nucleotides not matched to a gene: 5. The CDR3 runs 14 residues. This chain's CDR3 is CASSRTGQGYEQYF. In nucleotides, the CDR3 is TGCGCCAGCAGCCGGACCGGACAGGGCTACGAGCAGTACTTC.

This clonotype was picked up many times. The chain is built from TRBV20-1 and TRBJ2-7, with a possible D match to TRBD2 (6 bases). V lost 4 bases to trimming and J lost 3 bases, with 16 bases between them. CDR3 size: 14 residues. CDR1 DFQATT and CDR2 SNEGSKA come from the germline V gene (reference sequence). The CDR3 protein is CSAINRDFHYEQYF. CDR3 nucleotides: TGCAGTGCTATTAACCGGGACTTTCACTACGAGCAGTACTTC.

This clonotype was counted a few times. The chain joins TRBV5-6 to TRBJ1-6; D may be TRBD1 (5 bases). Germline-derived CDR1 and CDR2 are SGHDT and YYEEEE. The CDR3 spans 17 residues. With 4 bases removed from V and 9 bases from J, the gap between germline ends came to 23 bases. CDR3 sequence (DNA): TGTGCCAGCAGCAAGGACCGGGGGGTTCTGGTTGGTTCACCCCTCCACTTT. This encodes CASSKDRGVLVGSPLHF.